The sample holds many counts of the clone carrying this TCR beta chain. Its antigen is not known. V was shortened by 6 bases and J by 4 bases, with 19 bases between the two germline ends. Per germline, CDR1 DFQATT and CDR2 SNEGSKA (reference sequence). The CDR3 runs 15 residues. Amplification of TCR beta CDR3 regions used RNA as the template. The TCR CDR3 was amplified in a first-round RT-PCR using the HTBI primer set. TCRdb processed the multiplex PCR reads anew with MiXCR; each CDR3 protein has one entry. The sample yields about 740,000 distinct CDR3 sequences, 12% to 15% seen once. The data were obtained in a study of T cells in Graves' hyperthyroidism and ophthalmopathy. Whole-study findings and limits: With a median lead of roughly 6.8 months before onset, the model predicted ophthalmopathy.

The rearrangement joins TRBV20-1 to TRBJ2-1; D is ambiguous. This TCR derives from a woman aged 18-29 years with Graves' hyperthyroidism. Material for sequencing was blood. The CDR3 DNA follows: TGCAGTGCCGCTCTTTTATCTCCCACTTACAATGAGCAGTTCTTC. This sequence encodes CSAALLSPTYNEQFF.